This paragraph covers one TCR beta chain sequence. Per germline, CDR1 SGHRS and CDR2 YFSETQ. The ends were cut back, 1 base at V and 4 bases at J, with 12 bases in the middle. The CDR3 runs to 15 residues. These data come from a study of blood T cell repertoires in COVID-19. In the study overall: There were acute and convalescent COVID-19 samples, and they came from the United States, Italy and Spain.

The table came from immunoSEQ multiplex PCR; TCRdb's copy has only in-frame clones and leaves some out. This sample carries 85,000 to 90,000 clones, 87% of them seen once, and the ten largest clones take around 1.1%. Input material: peripheral blood. The sequence derives from a human donor in a cohort sampled during active COVID-19. The chain is built from TRBV5-1 and TRBJ1-5; D call uncertain. CDR3 in amino acids: CASSLSGGRNQPQHF. For the CDR3, the DNA is TGCGCCAGCAGCTTGAGCGGAGGGAGGAATCAGCCCCAGCATTTT.